The 27 T cell receptor beta chains below come from one sample, sequenced in a study of blood T cell repertoires in COVID-19. The assay was immunoSEQ multiplex PCR, and TCRdb's table has in-frame clones only and misses some. This sample has just over 150,000 clones, with approximately 80% found just once. Sequenced sample: peripheral blood. The source of these receptors is a woman between 50 and 59 years old with acute or convalescent COVID-19.

The chain joins TRBV7-8 to TRBJ2-7, with D possibly TRBD1 on 5 matching bases. This CDR3 has 12 residues. Per the germline V gene, CDR1 is SGHVS and CDR2 is FQNEAQ. V was pared by 2 bases and J by 6 bases, with 8 bases between. CDR3 region: CASSLLGVEQYF. CDR3 sequence (DNA): TGTGCCAGCAGCTTATTAGGGGTCGAGCAGTACTTC.

The chain joins TRBV7-2 to TRBJ2-5; TRBD2 matches 7 bases. The CDR3 contains 14 residues. Trimming removed 1 base from V and 6 bases from J; junction bases left unmatched: 5. The germline V gene has CDR1 SGHTA and CDR2 FQGNSA. The CDR3 DNA is TGTGCCAGCAGCTTAGTCAGGGAGGGCAAGACCCAGTACTTC. It yields the protein CASSLVREGKTQYF.

The chain couples TRBV4-3 to TRBJ2-3; 11 bases align to TRBD1. V trimming: 3 bases; J trimming: 7 bases; junction bases outside the gene matches: 9. CDR1 LGHNA and CDR2 YSLEER come from the germline V gene. This CDR3 is built from 16 residues. CDR3 loop: CASSHGSGTGGNTQYF. CDR3 bases: TGCGCCAGCAGCCACGGAAGTGGGACAGGGGGAAATACGCAGTATTTT.

The chain links TRBV3-1 (or the pseudogene TRBV3-2) to TRBJ2-1; weak D call: TRBD2 (5 bases). V was pared by 1 base and J by 9 bases, with 10 bases between. The CDR3 extends over 13 amino acids. The V gene's germline CDR1 is LGHDT and CDR2 YNNKEL (reference sequence). The CDR3 DNA reads TGTGCCAGCAGCCAAGTCGATGCGGGTGAGCAGTTCTTC. Translation gives CASSQVDAGEQFF.

The chain couples TRBV27 to TRBJ2-1; possible D gene TRBD2, 6 bases. The CDR3 is made up of 14 amino acids. V was trimmed by 0 bases and J by 7 bases, leaving 10 bases between them. Per the germline V gene, CDR1 is MNHEY and CDR2 is SMNVEV (reference sequence). The DNA for the CDR3 is TGTGCCAGCAGTTTATCCGCGGGGCTTAATGAGCAGTTCTTC. Protein product: CASSLSAGLNEQFF.

The chain joins TRBV6-2 or TRBV6-3 to TRBJ1-5; 8 bases are shared with TRBD1. CDR1 is MNHEY and CDR2 is SVGEGT in the germline V gene. The CDR3 has 17 amino acids. Trimming took 2 bases from V and 6 from J; bases not matched to a gene: 12. CDR3 amino acids: CASSYIQGAQLPQPQHF. In DNA, the CDR3 is TGTGCCAGCAGTTACATCCAGGGGGCTCAACTTCCTCAGCCCCAGCATTTT.

The CDR3 nucleotides are TGTGCCAGCAGCTACTCCATTGGACAGATGTACCAAGAGACCCAGTACTTC. Amino acid sequence: CASSYSIGQMYQETQYF. This rearrangement joins TRBV7-8 to TRBJ2-5, with D possibly being TRBD1 (6 bases). The CDR3 has 17 amino acids. With 4 bases removed from V and 0 bases from J, the gap between germline ends came to 18 bases. Germline V gene lookup returns CDR1 SGHVS and CDR2 FQNEAQ.

The V and J genes are TRBV7-2 and TRBJ1-2; D is uncertain. This CDR3 is 15 amino acids long. Between the trimmed V and J ends, which lost 1 base and 8 bases, there was a span of 17 bases. Per germline, CDR1 SGHTA and CDR2 FQGNSA. The CDR3 here is CASSLEAGLPAGYTF. The CDR3, as DNA: TGTGCCAGCAGCTTAGAGGCAGGTCTTCCGGCGGGCTACACCTTC.

The chain uses TRBV19 and TRBJ2-7; 8 positions agree with TRBD2. From germline, CDR1 is LNHDA and CDR2 SQIVND (reference sequence). This CDR3 contains 12 residues. Here the CDR3 DNA reads TGTGCATGTAGCGGGAATTACTACGAGCAGTACTTC. Protein sequence: CACSGNYYEQYF. Drawing the rest from reference TRBV19 and TRBJ2-7, the complete variable domain is DGGITQSPKYLFRKEGQNVTLSCEQNLNHDAMYWYRQDPGQGLRLIYYSQIVNDFQKGDIAEGYSVSREKKESFPLTVTSAQKNPTAFYLCACSGNYYEQYFGPGTRLTVT.

This chain joins TRBV27 and TRBJ2-3, with 7 bases identical to TRBD2. The CDR3 loop spans 15 amino acids. The germline CDR1 and CDR2 sequences are MNHEY and SMNVEV (reference sequence). Trimming cost V 0 bases and J 6 bases; bases outside gene matches: 6. CDR3 nucleotides: TGTGCCAGCAGTTTATCCCAGACTAGCTTGGATACGCAGTATTTT. This translates into CASSLSQTSLDTQYF.

V and J are TRBV11-2 and TRBJ2-2; D is undetermined. V was trimmed by 5 bases and J by 5 bases, leaving 9 bases between them. The CDR3 is 13 residues long. Germline loops: CDR1 SGHAT, CDR2 FQNNGV. The CDR3 sequence: CASSPQLTGELFF. The CDR3 bases are TGTGCCAGCAGCCCACAGCTGACCGGGGAGCTGTTTTTT.

This clone was observed a handful of times. The chain recombines TRBV18 with TRBJ2-1; D gene ambiguous. Looked up from germline, CDR1 is KGHSH and CDR2 is LQKENI. The V end lost 3 bases, the J end lost 0 bases, and 6 bases lay between the germline ends. The CDR3 runs 14 residues. The CDR3 protein is CASSPTLSYNEQFF. In DNA form, the CDR3 reads TGTGCCAGCTCACCGACTCTCTCCTACAATGAGCAGTTCTTC.

The gene calls are TRBV7-3 and TRBJ2-1; 9 positions agree with TRBD2. In germline, CDR1 is SGHTA, CDR2 FQGTGA. The CDR3 extends over 15 amino acids. V lost 3 bases and J lost 8; bases outside the gene matches: 8. CDR3 nucleotide sequence: TGTGCCAGCAGCTTTGAGGGACTAGCTCTTGATGAGCAGTTCTTC. Translating gives CASSFEGLALDEQFF.

The rearrangement uses TRBV12-3 or TRBV12-4 and TRBJ2-7; a possible D gene is TRBD2 (5 bases). CDR3 length: 11 residues. The germline V and J ends were trimmed by 5 bases and 6 bases, with 8 bases remaining between them. The CDR3 DNA reads as TGTGCCAGCAGTAAGGCGGGCGAGCAGTACTTC. Amino acids: CASSKAGEQYF.

The chain employs TRBV7-2 and TRBJ2-1, with D possibly matching TRBD1 (6 bases). Germline V gives CDR1 SGHTA, CDR2 FQGNSA. The length of the CDR3 is 14 residues. Between the trimmed V and J ends, which lost 5 bases and 2 bases, there was a span of 10 bases. Here the CDR3 DNA reads TGTGCCAGCAGCGAGGACAGAGCCTACAATGAGCAGTTCTTC. Its translation: CASSEDRAYNEQFF.

The rearrangement uses TRBV20-1 and TRBJ1-4; D not resolved. The CDR3 has 11 amino acids. Trimming took off 5 bases at V and 8 bases at J, with 9 bases between the two ends. The germline CDR1 and CDR2 sequences are DFQATT and SNEGSKA (reference sequence). The CDR3 reads CSAQAGEKLFF. CDR3 DNA sequence: TGCAGTGCTCAGGCGGGGGAAAAACTGTTTTTT.

The chain is built from TRBV6-2 or TRBV6-3 and TRBJ2-7, with a tentative D call TRBD1 (6 bases). V shed 3 bases and J shed 7 bases, with 16 bases lying between them. Germline values: CDR1 MNHEY, CDR2 SVGEGT. The CDR3 is made up of 14 amino acids. In DNA, the CDR3 is TGTGCCAGCAGTTATCGGACAGACGACGGGGAGCAGTACTTC. Translating gives CASSYRTDDGEQYF.

About this clone: Its ends do not fully match the called genes, so a read error is possible. The CDR3 DNA sequence: TGTGCCAGCAGTGACCGGGACAGTAAGAATTTT. The encoded protein is CASSDRDSKNF. The gene calls are TRBV6-6 and TRBJ2-3; 7 positions agree with TRBD1. Germline lookup yields CDR1 MNHNY and CDR2 SVGAGI (reference sequence). The CDR3 extends over 11 amino acids.

Only a few counts were recorded for this clone. The V call is TRBV4-1, the J call TRBJ2-3; maybe TRBD2 (6 bases). The germline V gene encodes CDR1 MGHRA and CDR2 YSYEKL. The CDR3 is 13 residues long. Trimming cost V 0 bases and J 6 bases, with 7 bases left between them. The CDR3 spells CASSQEEGDTQYF. Written as DNA, the CDR3 is TGCGCCAGCAGCCAAGAGGAGGGGGATACGCAGTATTTT.

V is TRBV7-2 and J is TRBJ2-5; TRBD1 aligns across 7 bases. This CDR3 region has 16 residues. Germline assignment: CDR1 SGHTA and CDR2 FQGNSA. The junction had 10 bases not matched to a gene; V was cut back by 5 bases and J by 1 base. CDR3 amino acids: CASSPLYRDSQETQYF. The CDR3 DNA is TGTGCCAGCAGCCCTCTTTACCGGGACAGCCAAGAGACCCAGTACTTC.

Here the CDR3 DNA reads TGTGCCAGCAGCTCAACAGGGGGCGGGTCGGCTGAAGCTTTCTTT. Amino acids: CASSSTGGGSAEAFF. The rearrangement links TRBV6-5 to TRBJ1-1, with TRBD1 identical over 9 bases. The V gene end was trimmed by 6 bases and the J gene end by 6 bases; junction bases not matched to a gene: 11. Germline V gives CDR1 MNHEY, CDR2 SVGAGI. The CDR3 extends over 15 amino acids.

The chain links TRBV7-2 to TRBJ1-5, with 11 bases lining up with TRBD1. Germline trimming cut 2 bases from V and 5 bases from J; bases unmatched to any gene: 5. Looked up from germline, CDR1 is SGHTA and CDR2 is FQGNSA. The CDR3 consists of 16 residues. In DNA, the CDR3 is TGTGCCAGCAGCTTATCAGGACAGGGGGCTTATCAGCCCCAGCATTTT. Amino acid sequence: CASSLSGQGAYQPQHF.

The chain links TRBV4-1 to TRBJ2-3; D gene ambiguous. This CDR3 comprises 17 residues. The V gene lost 4 bases and the J gene lost 0 bases, with 17 bases spanning the gap. Per the germline V gene, CDR1 is MGHRA and CDR2 is YSYEKL. CDR3 region: CASSLSGRPTSTDTQYF. The CDR3 coding sequence is TGCGCCAGCAGCCTTAGTGGTCGACCGACTAGCACAGATACGCAGTATTTT.

The chain combines TRBV6-5 with TRBJ2-7; 7 bases are shared with TRBD2. The junction had 7 bases not matched to a gene; V was cut back by 0 bases and J by 2 bases. CDR1 and CDR2 (germline): MNHEY, SVGAGI. The CDR3 consists of 16 residues. CDR3 sequence: CASSYSTSEPPYEQYF. In DNA form, the CDR3 reads TGTGCCAGCAGTTACTCAACTAGCGAGCCTCCCTACGAGCAGTACTTC.

CDR3 DNA sequence: TGTGCCAGCTCACCAGGCAGGGTAGATTCACCCCTCCACTTT. Translating it yields CASSPGRVDSPLHF. The gene calls are TRBV18 and TRBJ1-6, with TRBD1 as a possible D gene (5 bases). CDR3 length: 14 amino acids. V was clipped by 2 bases and J by 8 bases, with 10 bases between them. The V gene's germline CDR1 is KGHSH and CDR2 LQKENI. Looking up the rest from reference TRBV18 and TRBJ1-6 gives the full variable domain: NAGVMQNPRHLVRRRGQEARLRCSPMKGHSHVYWYRQLPEEGLKFMVYLQKENIIDESGMPKERFSAEFPKEGPSILRIQQVVRGDSAAYFCASSPGRVDSPLHFGNGTRLTVT.

This sequence joins TRBV10-3 and TRBJ1-2; 8 bases fit TRBD1. CDR1 and CDR2 from the germline V gene are ENHRY and SYGVKD. This CDR3 is 13 amino acids long. Losses at the gene ends were 6 bases for V and 7 bases for J; bases not matched to a gene: 7. In nucleotides, the CDR3 is TGTGCCATCAGCCTGCAGGGGGCGCCTGGCTACACCTTC. Its translation: CAISLQGAPGYTF.

The genes are TRBV6-5 and TRBJ1-6, with a possible D match to TRBD1 (6 bases). Germline V CDR1 and CDR2: MNHEY, SVGAGI. The CDR3 covers 14 residues. Trimming took off 6 bases at V and 8 bases at J, with 14 bases between the two ends. The CDR3 DNA reads TGTGCCAGCAGGATGGGCAGGGGCGATTCACCCCTCCACTTT. It translates to CASRMGRGDSPLHF.